Shown below are 26 T cell receptor beta chains from a single sample sequenced in a study of blood T cell repertoires in COVID-19. The table came from immunoSEQ multiplex PCR; TCRdb's copy has only in-frame clones and leaves some out. The data show tens of thousands of clones, with about nine tenths seen just once and roughly 30% held by the top ten. Sequenced sample: peripheral blood. Receptors were obtained from a woman older than 75 with active or convalescent COVID-19.

The V and J genes are TRBV10-3 and TRBJ1-4; D is unresolved. CDR3 length: 12 residues. Germline-derived CDR1 and CDR2 are ENHRY and SYGVKD. Trimming took 3 bases from V and 8 from J, leaving 7 bases between them. The CDR3 region has the DNA TGTGCCATCAGTGATTACATGGAAAAACTGTTTTTT. Translation gives CAISDYMEKLFF.

The chain joins TRBV7-8 to TRBJ1-1, with 8 bases matching TRBD1. V was pared by 1 base and J by 4 bases, with 2 bases of the junction left unmatched. In germline, CDR1 is SGHVS, CDR2 FQNEAQ. The CDR3 extends over 14 amino acids. This chain's CDR3 is CASSLDRGGTEAFF. CDR3 nucleotides: TGTGCCAGCAGCTTAGACAGGGGGGGCACTGAAGCTTTCTTT.

V and J are TRBV6-6 and TRBJ2-6; 7 nucleotides match TRBD1. Per germline, CDR1 MNHNY and CDR2 SVGAGI (reference sequence). The CDR3 loop spans 16 amino acids. Trimming cost V 4 bases and J 4 bases; bases outside gene matches: 7. The CDR3 sequence: CASSFTGVRGANVLTF. DNA of the CDR3: TGTGCCAGCAGTTTCACAGGGGTGAGAGGGGCCAACGTCCTGACTTTC.

The chain has TRBV7-9 and TRBJ2-3; 7 nucleotides match TRBD2. The junction had 5 bases not matched to a gene; V was cut back by 3 bases and J by 2 bases. The germline gives CDR1 SEHNR, CDR2 FQNEAQ (reference sequence). This CDR3 spans 15 amino acids. CDR3 coding DNA: TGTGCCAGCAGCTTGACTAGCTGGGCCACAGATACGCAGTATTTT. This encodes CASSLTSWATDTQYF.

V gene TRBV28 combines with J gene TRBJ2-2; D remains unclear. V was pared by 7 bases and J by 4 bases, with 19 bases between. The CDR3 spans 16 residues. From germline, CDR1 is MDHEN and CDR2 SYDVKM. The CDR3, as DNA: TGTGCCAGCATTGCCAGGCGCCTCGACGGCACCGGGGAGCTGTTTTTT. This translates into CASIARRLDGTGELFF.

This clone was seen a handful of times. V and J are TRBV25-1 and TRBJ1-3; 8 bases agree with TRBD1. The CDR3 has 17 residues. The germline CDR1 and CDR2 sequences are MGHDK and SYGVNS. V dropped 4 bases and J dropped 0; count of bases not matched to a gene: 8. CDR3 sequence: CASSAGGSGISGNTIYF. CDR3 DNA sequence: TGTGCCAGCAGTGCAGGGGGCTCGGGAATCTCTGGAAACACCATATATTTT. The whole variable domain, remainder taken from reference TRBV25-1 and TRBJ1-3, is EADIYQTPRYLVIGTGKKITLECSQTMGHDKMYWYQQDPGMELHLIHYSYGVNSTEKGDLSSESTVSRIRTEHFPLTLESARPSHTSQYLCASSAGGSGISGNTIYFGEGSWLTVV.

The genes are TRBV6-5 and TRBJ1-2; D unresolved. V was shortened by 2 bases and J by 3 bases, with 10 bases between the two germline ends. The CDR3 totals 14 residues. Germline V CDR1 and CDR2: MNHEY, SVGAGI. The chain's CDR3 is CASSYGQSYYGYTF. In DNA, the CDR3 is TGTGCCAGCAGTTACGGTCAAAGCTACTATGGCTACACCTTC.

The chain couples TRBV27 to TRBJ2-7; maybe TRBD1 (7 bases). Germline V gives CDR1 MNHEY, CDR2 SMNVEV (reference sequence). The length of the CDR3 is 14 residues. V dropped 3 bases and J dropped 3 bases, with 12 bases sitting between them. CDR3 protein: CASSFWQGGYEQYF. The CDR3, as DNA: TGTGCCAGCAGTTTTTGGCAGGGGGGCTACGAGCAGTACTTC.

This rearrangement joins TRBV18 to TRBJ2-2, with D tentatively TRBD1 (5 bases). Germline CDR1 KGHSH, CDR2 LQKENI. V lost 6 bases and J 6 bases, leaving 8 bases between the germline ends. This CDR3 contains 12 residues. CDR3 region: CASSWGSGELFF. CDR3 nucleotide sequence: TGTGCCAGCTCGTGGGGCTCCGGGGAGCTGTTTTTT.

J is TRBJ1-1 and V is TRBV27, with D maybe TRBD1 (5 bases). V was pared by 5 bases and J by 4 bases, with 20 bases between. This CDR3 region has 16 residues. The V gene's germline CDR1 is MNHEY and CDR2 SMNVEV (reference sequence). Here the CDR3 DNA reads TGTGCCAGCAGTAGTACCTGGGCCAGGGTGACCACTGAAGCTTTCTTT. Its protein product is CASSSTWARVTTEAFF.

The V call is TRBV5-1, the J call TRBJ1-2; no clear D. V was clipped by 4 bases and J by 0 bases, with 13 bases between them. This CDR3 has 15 residues. Germline V gene data show CDR1 as SGHRS and CDR2 as YFSETQ. CDR3 loop: CASSPSQGANYGYTF. The CDR3 DNA reads as TGCGCCAGCAGCCCCTCCCAAGGAGCTAACTATGGCTACACCTTC.

The rearrangement joins TRBV20-1 to TRBJ1-4; D gene unclear. The CDR3 contains 11 residues. The germline CDR1 and CDR2 sequences are DFQATT and SNEGSKA (reference sequence). The V end was cut by 6 bases, the J end by 3 bases, with 5 bases between. The CDR3 reads CSARANEKLFF. Written as DNA, the CDR3 is TGCAGTGCCCGGGCTAATGAAAAACTGTTTTTT.

This rearrangement joins TRBV29-1 to TRBJ1-1, with unresolved D. This CDR3 is built from 14 residues. V shed 3 bases and J shed 0 bases, with 11 bases lying between them. Germline lookup yields CDR1 SQVTM and CDR2 ANQGSEA. The CDR3 nucleotides are TGCAGCGTTGATCGGTACTCCATGAACACTGAAGCTTTCTTT. Translation gives CSVDRYSMNTEAFF. Full variable domain (outside the CDR3, taken from reference TRBV29-1 and TRBJ1-1): SAVISQKPSRDICQRGTSLTIQCQVDSQVTMMFWYRQQPGQSLTLIATANQGSEATYESGFVIDKFPISRPNLTFSTLTVSNMSPEDSSIYLCSVDRYSMNTEAFFGQGTRLTVV.

This clone has only one observation. The rearrangement joins TRBV29-1 to TRBJ1-2, with D uncertain. The CDR3 runs 13 residues. Trimming pared 4 bases from V and 6 bases from J, leaving 15 bases between. Germline CDR1 reads SQVTM; CDR2 reads ANQGSEA. The CDR3 loop reads CSVGAIVSDGYTF. CDR3 bases: TGCAGCGTTGGGGCAATCGTTAGCGATGGCTACACCTTC. Combining the CDR3 with reference TRBV29-1 and TRBJ1-2 gives the whole variable domain SAVISQKPSRDICQRGTSLTIQCQVDSQVTMMFWYRQQPGQSLTLIATANQGSEATYESGFVIDKFPISRPNLTFSTLTVSNMSPEDSSIYLCSVGAIVSDGYTFGSGTRLTVV.

The chain combines TRBV6-6 with TRBJ1-2; TRBD1 is a possible D gene (6 bases). The CDR3 is made up of 14 amino acids. V gave up 4 bases and J gave up 6 bases, with 15 bases separating them. Germline V gene data show CDR1 as MNHNY and CDR2 as SVGAGI (reference sequence). The CDR3 region has the DNA TGTGCCAGCAGTTCTGACGACAGGTTCCATGGCTACACCTTC. As protein: CASSSDDRFHGYTF.

V and J are TRBV7-3 and TRBJ1-2; 8 bases map to TRBD1. Trimming removed 5 bases from V and 6 bases from J; junction bases left unmatched: 17. The germline gives CDR1 SGHTA, CDR2 FQGTGA. The CDR3 is 17 residues long. The CDR3 protein is CASSPGQGVVFGDGYTF. CDR3 sequence (DNA): TGTGCCAGCAGCCCCGGACAGGGAGTCGTATTCGGGGATGGCTACACCTTC.

A few counts support this clone. The chain has TRBV13 and TRBJ2-5; 7 positions agree with TRBD2. The V gene's germline CDR1 is PRHDT and CDR2 FYEKMQ (reference sequence). The CDR3 is 15 amino acids. V shed 5 bases and J 5 bases; nucleotides not matched to a gene: 11. CDR3 loop: CASSPRPGRGETQYF. The DNA for the CDR3 is TGTGCCAGCAGCCCCCGCCCGGGGCGGGGGGAGACCCAGTACTTC.

The J gene is TRBJ1-2, the V gene TRBV7-2, with D hard to call. The V gene lost 1 base and the J gene lost 4 bases, with 16 bases spanning the gap. This CDR3 spans 16 amino acids. Per the germline V gene, CDR1 is SGHTA and CDR2 is FQGNSA. DNA of the CDR3: TGTGCCAGCAGCTTAGTTTCCATTACTGCGAGCTATGGCTACACCTTC. Protein: CASSLVSITASYGYTF.

J is TRBJ2-1 and V is TRBV6-6; 7 positions match TRBD2. The V gene's germline CDR1 is MNHNY and CDR2 SVGAGI (reference sequence). The V and J ends lost 3 bases and 8 bases, in that order; junction bases with no gene match: 4. This CDR3 region has 13 residues. The CDR3 DNA is TGTGCCAGCAGTTATGGAACTAGCGATGAGCAGTTCTTC. Amino acids: CASSYGTSDEQFF.

The chain combines TRBV9 with TRBJ2-2, with TRBD2 matching over 10 bases. CDR1 is SGDLS and CDR2 is YYNGEE in the germline V gene. The CDR3 runs to 16 residues. The V gene end was trimmed by 0 bases and the J gene end by 6 bases; junction bases not matched to a gene: 5. The CDR3 DNA reads TGTGCCAGCAGCGTAGCCCTAGCGGGGGTTTCCGGGGAGCTGTTTTTT. Its protein product is CASSVALAGVSGELFF.

This clone has just a few counts. J is TRBJ1-6 and V is TRBV7-2, with unresolved D. The CDR3 sequence is 15 residues long. The V end lost 0 bases, the J end lost 6 bases, and 9 bases lay between the germline ends. In germline, CDR1 is SGHTA, CDR2 FQGNSA. CDR3 nucleotides: TGTGCCAGCAGCTTAGCCGGGGTGTTTAATTCACCCCTCCACTTT. This sequence encodes CASSLAGVFNSPLHF.

This sequence joins TRBV7-9 and TRBJ1-1, with 10 positions matching TRBD1. The V segment lost 2 bases and the J segment 8 bases; nucleotides outside the gene matches: 8. Germline V gene sequence: CDR1 SEHNR, CDR2 FQNEAQ (reference sequence). CDR3 length: 15 amino acids. The CDR3 loop reads CASSLSGTGVQEAFF. CDR3 sequence (DNA): TGTGCCAGCAGCTTATCAGGGACAGGGGTCCAGGAAGCTTTCTTT.

V usage is TRBV6-5 and J usage is TRBJ1-2; TRBD1 is a possible D gene (5 bases). The length of the CDR3 is 13 residues. Trimming stripped 5 bases from V and 6 bases from J, with 13 bases between. Germline-derived CDR1 and CDR2 are MNHEY and SVGAGI. CDR3 protein: CASSPREGDGYTF. CDR3 DNA sequence: TGTGCCAGCAGTCCCAGGGAAGGAGATGGCTACACCTTC.

V usage is TRBV15 and J usage is TRBJ1-2; D is undetermined. V was pared by 1 base and J by 8 bases, with 20 bases between. Per the germline V gene, CDR1 is LNHNV and CDR2 is YYDKDF (reference sequence). There are 16 residues in the CDR3. DNA of the CDR3: TGTGCCACCAGCAGAGGCGGAGGGCCACTTGAGAAGGGCTACACCTTC. Translated: CATSRGGGPLEKGYTF.

The CDR3 sequence: CASSSKGALTYGYTF. For the CDR3, the DNA is TGTGCCAGCAGCTCTAAGGGGGCCCTAACTTATGGCTACACCTTC. V usage is TRBV7-2 and J usage is TRBJ1-2; 7 bases line up with TRBD1. V was pared by 4 bases and J by 5 bases, with 10 bases of the junction left unmatched. The germline V gene encodes CDR1 SGHTA and CDR2 FQGNSA. The CDR3 length is 15 residues. The variable domain in full, completed from reference TRBV7-2 and TRBJ1-2, reads GAGVSQSPSNKVTEKGKDVELRCDPISGHTALYWYRQSLGQGLEFLIYFQGNSAPDKSGLPSDRFSAERTGGSVSTLTIQRTQQEDSAVYLCASSSKGALTYGYTFGSGTRLTVV.

The chain has TRBV4-2 and TRBJ2-1; TRBD1 might be the D (6 bases). V was clipped by 3 bases and J by 4 bases, with 10 bases between them. This CDR3 spans 14 amino acids. Germline CDR1 and CDR2: LGHNA and YNFKEQ. The CDR3 nucleotides read TGTGCCAGCAGCCACGTCCAGGGGTACAATGAGCAGTTCTTC. The encoded protein is CASSHVQGYNEQFF.